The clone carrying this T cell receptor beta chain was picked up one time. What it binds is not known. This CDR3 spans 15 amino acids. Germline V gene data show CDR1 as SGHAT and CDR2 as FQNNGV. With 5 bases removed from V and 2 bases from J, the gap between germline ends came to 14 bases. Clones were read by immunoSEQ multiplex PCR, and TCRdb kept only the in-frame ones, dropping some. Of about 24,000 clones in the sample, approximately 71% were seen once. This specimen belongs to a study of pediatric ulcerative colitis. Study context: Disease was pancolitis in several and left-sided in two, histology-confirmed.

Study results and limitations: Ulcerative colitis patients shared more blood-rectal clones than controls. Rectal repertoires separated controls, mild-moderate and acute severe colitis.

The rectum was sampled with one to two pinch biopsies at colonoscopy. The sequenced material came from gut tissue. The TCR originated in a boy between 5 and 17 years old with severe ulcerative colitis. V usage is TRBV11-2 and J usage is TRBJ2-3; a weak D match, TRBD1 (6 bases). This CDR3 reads CASSQGQIYTDTQYF. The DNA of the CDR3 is TGTGCCAGCAGCCAAGGACAGATATACACAGATACGCAGTATTTT.